This T cell receptor (beta chain) came from a study of blood T cell repertoires in COVID-19. Study summary: Samples of COVID-19 (acute and convalescent) were obtained from the United States, Italy and Spain.

The protocol was immunoSEQ multiplex PCR, while the TCRdb copy is restricted to in-frame clones and leaves out a portion. Of roughly 40,000 clones in the sample, about 88% were seen once. Source material: peripheral blood. This clonotype originated in an older woman in a cohort sampled during active COVID-19.

The CDR3 DNA reads as TGTGCCAGCAGCCTAACCCCATTCACCACCGGGTATGGCTACACCTTC. Residues: CASSLTPFTTGYGYTF. The chain employs TRBV7-2 and TRBJ1-2; unclear D gene. Germline lookup yields CDR1 SGHTA and CDR2 FQGNSA. CDR3 length: 16 residues. Trimming took 5 bases from V and 5 from J, leaving 21 bases between them.